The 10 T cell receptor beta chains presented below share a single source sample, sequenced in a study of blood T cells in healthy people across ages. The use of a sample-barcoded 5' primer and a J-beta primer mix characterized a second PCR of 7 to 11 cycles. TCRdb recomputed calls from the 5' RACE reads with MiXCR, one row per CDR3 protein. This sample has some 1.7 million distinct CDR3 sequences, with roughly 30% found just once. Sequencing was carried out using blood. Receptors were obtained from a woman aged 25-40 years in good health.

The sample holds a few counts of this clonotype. For the CDR3, the DNA is TGTGCCAGCAGTTACTCAGACGGGGCTCCCTATGGCTACACCTTC. The encoded protein is CASSYSDGAPYGYTF. The rearrangement uses TRBV6-2 or TRBV6-3 and TRBJ1-2, with D tentatively TRBD1 (5 bases). Germline loops: CDR1 MNHEY, CDR2 SVGEGT. The length of the CDR3 is 15 residues. V was cut by 0 bases and J by 4 bases, with 12 bases left in between.

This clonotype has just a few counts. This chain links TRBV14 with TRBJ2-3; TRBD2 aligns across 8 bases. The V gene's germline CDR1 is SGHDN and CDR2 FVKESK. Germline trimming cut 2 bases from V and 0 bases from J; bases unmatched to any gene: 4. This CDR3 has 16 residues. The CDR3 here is CASSQLSGGSTDTQYF. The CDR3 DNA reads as TGTGCCAGCAGCCAACTCAGCGGGGGCAGCACAGATACGCAGTATTTT.

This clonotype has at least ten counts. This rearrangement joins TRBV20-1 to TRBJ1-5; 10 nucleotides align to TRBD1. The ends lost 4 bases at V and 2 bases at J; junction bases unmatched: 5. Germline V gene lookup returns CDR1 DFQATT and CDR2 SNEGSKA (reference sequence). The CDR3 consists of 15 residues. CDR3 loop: CSATGTGEGNQPQHF. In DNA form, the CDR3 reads TGCAGTGCTACAGGGACAGGGGAGGGCAATCAGCCCCAGCATTTT.

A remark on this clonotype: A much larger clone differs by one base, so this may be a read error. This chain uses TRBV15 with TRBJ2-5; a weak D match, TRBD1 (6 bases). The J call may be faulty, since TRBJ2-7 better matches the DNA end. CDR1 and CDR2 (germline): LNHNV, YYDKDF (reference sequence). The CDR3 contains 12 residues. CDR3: CATRDRICEQYF. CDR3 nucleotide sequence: TGTGCCACCAGGGACAGAATTTGCGAGCAGTACTTC.

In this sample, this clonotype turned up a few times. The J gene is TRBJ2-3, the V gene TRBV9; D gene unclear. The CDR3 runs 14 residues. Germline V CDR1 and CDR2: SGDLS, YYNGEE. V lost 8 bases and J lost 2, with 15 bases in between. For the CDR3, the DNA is TGTGCCAGTGGGTCCTCGGTTTTCACAGATACGCAGTATTTT. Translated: CASGSSVFTDTQYF.

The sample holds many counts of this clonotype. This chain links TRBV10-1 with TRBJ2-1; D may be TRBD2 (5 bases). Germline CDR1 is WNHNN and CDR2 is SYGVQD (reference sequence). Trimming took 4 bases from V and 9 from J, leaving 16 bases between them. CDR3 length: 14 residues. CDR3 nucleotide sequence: TGCGCCAGCAGTGGGTTCGGGCTAGAGGGTGAGCAGTTCTTC. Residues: CASSGFGLEGEQFF.

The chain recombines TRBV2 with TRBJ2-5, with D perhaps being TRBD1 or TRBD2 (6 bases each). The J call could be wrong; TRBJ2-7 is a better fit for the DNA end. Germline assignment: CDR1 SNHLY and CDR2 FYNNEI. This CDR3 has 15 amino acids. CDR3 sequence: CASSVGNREAYEQYF. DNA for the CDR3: TGTGCCAGCAGTGTGGGGAACAGGGAGGCTTACGAGCAGTACTTC.

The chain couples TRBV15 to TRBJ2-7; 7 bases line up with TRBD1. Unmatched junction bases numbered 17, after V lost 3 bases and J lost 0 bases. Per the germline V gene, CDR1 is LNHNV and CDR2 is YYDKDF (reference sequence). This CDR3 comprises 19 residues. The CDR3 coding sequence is TGTGCCACCAGCAGGGACCGGGACAGACAGACTGCCAGCTCCTACGAGCAGTACTTC. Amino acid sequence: CATSRDRDRQTASSYEQYF.

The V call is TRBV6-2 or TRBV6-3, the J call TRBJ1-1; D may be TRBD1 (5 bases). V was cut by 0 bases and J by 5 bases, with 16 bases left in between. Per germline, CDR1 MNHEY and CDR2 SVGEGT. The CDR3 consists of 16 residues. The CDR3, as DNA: TGTGCCAGCAGTTACTCGGTTCGGCAGGGAGGGACTGAAGCTTTCTTT. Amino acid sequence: CASSYSVRQGGTEAFF.

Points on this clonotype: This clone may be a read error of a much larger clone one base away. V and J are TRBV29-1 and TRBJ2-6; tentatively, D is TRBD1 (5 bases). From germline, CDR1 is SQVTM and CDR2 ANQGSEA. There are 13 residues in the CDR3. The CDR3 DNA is TGCAGCGTTGGGTACTCTGGGGCCGACGTCCTGACTTTC. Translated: CSVGYSGADVLTF.